The source of this T cell receptor beta chain is a study of T-cell memory formation after mild COVID-19. About the study: Clustering of TCRs was largely donor specific.

This CDR3 spans 18 amino acids. The V gene's germline CDR1 is SEHNR and CDR2 FQNEAQ (reference sequence). The trim removed 4 bases at V and 4 bases at J, leaving 17 bases unmatched. A remark on this clonotype: Its cognate antigen is unknown.

The TCR alpha and TCR beta cDNA libraries, bearing sample barcodes and UMIs, were generated by 5'RACE using constant-segment primers. TCRdb analysed the 5' RACE reads with MiXCR anew, one entry per CDR3 protein. The sample consists of about 470,000 distinct CDR3 sequences, nearly 25% of them appearing once. Whole-study findings and limits: Some SARS-CoV-2-responding clones were already detected in memory before infection. Clones that shrank (day 15 to 85) were balanced CD4/CD8, whereas later expanders leaned CD4+.

The chain has TRBV7-9 and TRBJ1-2; 8 nucleotides agree with TRBD1. Sequenced input: PBMCs or a T cell subset sorted from them (not recorded which). The TCR sequence derives from an adult woman who had mild COVID-19 (a few samples of this study predate the infection). Cell type and time point are not known. The CDR3 DNA sequence: TGTGCCAGCAGCTGGACAGGGTATAAGAATTCGACCCTCTATGGCTACACCTTC. Protein product: CASSWTGYKNSTLYGYTF.